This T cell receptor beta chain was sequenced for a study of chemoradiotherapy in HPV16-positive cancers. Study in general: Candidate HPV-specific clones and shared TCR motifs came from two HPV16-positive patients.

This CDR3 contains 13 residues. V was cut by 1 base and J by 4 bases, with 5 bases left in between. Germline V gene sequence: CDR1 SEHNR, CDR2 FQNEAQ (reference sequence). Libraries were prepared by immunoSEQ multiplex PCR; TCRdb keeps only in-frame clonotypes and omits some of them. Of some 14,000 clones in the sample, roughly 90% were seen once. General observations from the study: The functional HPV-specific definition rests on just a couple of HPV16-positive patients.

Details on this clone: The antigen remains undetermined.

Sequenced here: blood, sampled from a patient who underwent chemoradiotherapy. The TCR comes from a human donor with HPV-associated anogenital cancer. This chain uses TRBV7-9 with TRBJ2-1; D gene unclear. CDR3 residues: CASSLGSYNEQFF. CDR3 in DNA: TGTGCCAGCAGCTTAGGCAGTTACAATGAGCAGTTCTTC.